Given below is one T cell receptor (beta chain) in context. These data originate in a study of blood T cell repertoires in COVID-19. Study in general: The United States, Italy and Spain were the sources of the acute and convalescent COVID-19 samples. PBMCs, B-cell-depleted T cells, or T cells were the source of the cDNA or gDNA that made up the material.

Per the germline V gene, CDR1 is MDHEN and CDR2 is SYDVKM. The CDR3 totals 17 residues. V was clipped by 6 bases and J by 3 bases, with 23 bases between them. Profiled with immunoSEQ multiplex PCR; TCRdb holds only in-frame clones, not every one. The data contain about 260,000 clones, approximately 84% of them singletons. The receptor was isolated from a human donor in a cohort sampled during active COVID-19. Sequenced material: peripheral blood. The rearrangement links TRBV28 to TRBJ1-2, with D possibly being TRBD1 (6 bases). DNA of the CDR3: TGTGCCAGCAGACAGAGGACAGCGAAGAATAGAGACTATGGCTACACCTTC. Its protein product is CASRQRTAKNRDYGYTF.